These T cell receptor beta chains were read from a single sample in a study of monozygotic twins with inflammatory bowel disease. For each CDR3 protein, TCRdb gives one entry from its re-call of the 5' RACE reads, without DNA. This repertoire includes 110,000 or so distinct CDR3 sequences. Sequencing used blood. All receptors derive from a human donor with ulcerative colitis or Crohn's disease, or a healthy co-twin of an affected twin (not recorded which). Both conserved end residues are part of each CDR3.

v_gene,j_gene,CDR3aa
TRBV3-1,TRBJ2-1,CASSRLPGGRLNEQFF
TRBV27,TRBJ2-1,CASSLTESGRNEQFF
TRBV19,TRBJ1-2,CASSISGANYGYTF
TRBV12-5,TRBJ1-4,CASGSMTGAIEKLFF
TRBV27,TRBJ2-1,CASSPDIRADEQFF
TRBV5-1,TRBJ1-1,CASSLEGPNTEAFF
TRBV9,TRBJ2-2,CASSPGPGELFF
TRBV28,TRBJ2-7,CASSSPPGLAESYEQYF
TRBV20-1,TRBJ2-2,CSAPLGGYTGELFF
TRBV20-1,TRBJ2-4,CSASPGFGNIQYF
TRBV7-9,TRBJ2-7,CASSADTLFTYGQYF
TRBV23-1,TRBJ2-2,CASSQPPLTRAKMNTGELFF
TRBV2,TRBJ2-3,CASSGGRADTQYF
TRBV4-3,TRBJ2-7,CASSQIGSYGQYF
TRBV7-2,TRBJ1-6,CASSLGVNSPLHF
TRBV20-1,TRBJ2-7,CSAGPGTSGCEQYF
TRBV3-1,TRBJ1-2,CASSQGAANYVYTF
TRBV6-2/TRBV6-3,TRBJ2-5,CASSYPLPGNQAQETQYF
TRBV12-3/TRBV12-4,TRBJ2-3,CASSLGDGGGAFGDTQYF
TRBV12-3/TRBV12-4,TRBJ2-1,CASTPSAGYNEQFF
TRBV5-1,TRBJ2-2,CASSSTGTGGSGELFF
TRBV3-1,TRBJ1-1,CASSQDTRTLEAFF
TRBV7-6,TRBJ2-1,CASSRTNFAGGTPDEQFF
TRBV20-1,TRBJ1-5,CSASQGNQPQHF
TRBV6-5,TRBJ2-5,CASRLGQGEQETQYF
TRBV7-3,TRBJ2-1,CASSLTALAGGYNEQFF
TRBV27,TRBJ2-3,CASSILAGDQYF
TRBV20-1,TRBJ2-5,CRPLGGGEGETQYF